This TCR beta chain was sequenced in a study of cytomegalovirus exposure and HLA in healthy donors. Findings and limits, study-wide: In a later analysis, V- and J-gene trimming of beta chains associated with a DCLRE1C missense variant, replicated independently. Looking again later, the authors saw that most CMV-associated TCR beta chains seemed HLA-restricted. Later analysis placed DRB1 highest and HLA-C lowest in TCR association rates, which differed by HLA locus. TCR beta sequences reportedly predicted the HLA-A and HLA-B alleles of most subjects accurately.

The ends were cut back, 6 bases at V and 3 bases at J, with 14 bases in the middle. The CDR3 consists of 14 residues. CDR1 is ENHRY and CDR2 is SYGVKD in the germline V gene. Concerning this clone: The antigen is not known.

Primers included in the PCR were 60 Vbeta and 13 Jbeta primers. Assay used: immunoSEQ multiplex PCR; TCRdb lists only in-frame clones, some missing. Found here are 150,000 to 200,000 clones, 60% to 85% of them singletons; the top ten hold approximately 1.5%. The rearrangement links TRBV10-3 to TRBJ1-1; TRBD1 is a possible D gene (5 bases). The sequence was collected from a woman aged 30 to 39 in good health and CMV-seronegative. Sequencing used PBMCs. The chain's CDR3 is CAISREPQDTEAFF. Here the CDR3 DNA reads TGTGCCATCAGCCGGGAGCCACAGGACACTGAAGCTTTCTTT.